These 7 T cell receptor beta chains were all obtained from the same sample, sequenced in a study of T cells in Graves' hyperthyroidism and ophthalmopathy. RNA transcripts served as the template for amplifying TCR beta CDR3 regions. The HTBI primer set served for first-round RT-PCR of the TCR CDR3. TCRdb used MiXCR to reprocess the multiplex PCR reads, holding one entry per CDR3 protein. The table records approximately 400,000 distinct CDR3 sequences, about a fifth of them present only once. The sequenced sample consisted of blood. The receptors derive from a woman younger than 35 with Graves' hyperthyroidism.

This chain uses TRBV2 with TRBJ2-7; D unclear. The CDR3 contains 12 residues. CDR1 SNHLY and CDR2 FYNNEI come from the germline V gene. V lost 1 base to trimming and J lost 7 bases, with 8 bases between them. The DNA for the CDR3 is TGTGCCAGCAGTGAAGGATCAAGGGAGCAGTACTTC. It encodes CASSEGSREQYF.

V is TRBV29-1 and J is TRBJ2-5; possibly TRBD2 for D (5 bases). The germline CDR1 and CDR2 sequences are SQVTM and ANQGSEA. The CDR3 is made up of 14 amino acids. V was pared by 0 bases and J by 5 bases, with 13 bases between. For the CDR3, the DNA is TGCAGCGTTGAAGATCCTCGCAGGAGGGAGACCCAGTACTTC. Protein: CSVEDPRRRETQYF.

This clonotype was seen only once. This rearrangement joins TRBV6-1 to TRBJ2-5; 10 bases align to TRBD2. With V trimmed by 5 bases and J by 6 bases, 9 bases remained unmatched. The germline CDR1 and CDR2 sequences are MNHNS and SASEGT. CDR3 size: 15 residues. CDR3 loop: CASSQKPAGGQTQYF. Here the CDR3 DNA reads TGTGCCAGCAGTCAAAAGCCAGCGGGAGGGCAGACCCAGTACTTC.

This clonotype has ten or more counts. CDR3 nucleotide sequence: TGTGCCAGCATGAAGGAGGGGAGCTCCTACGAGCAGTACTTC. This gives the protein CASMKEGSSYEQYF. V is TRBV6-1 and J is TRBJ2-7; tentative D call: TRBD2 (6 bases). This CDR3 contains 14 residues. With 7 bases removed from V and 0 bases from J, the gap between germline ends came to 13 bases. Germline values: CDR1 MNHNS, CDR2 SASEGT.

This clonotype was recorded only once. V and J are TRBV20-1 and TRBJ2-7; a possible D gene is TRBD2 (7 bases). The germline CDR1 and CDR2 sequences are DFQATT and SNEGSKA (reference sequence). The CDR3 is 12 residues long. CDR3 in amino acids: CSWGGAAYEQYF. The CDR3 DNA is TGCAGCTGGGGGGGGGCAGCCTACGAGCAGTACTTC.

This clonotype appeared many times. The V gene is TRBV19, the J gene TRBJ1-5; 7 nucleotides match TRBD1. Germline V gene sequence: CDR1 LNHDA, CDR2 SQIVND (reference sequence). The ends lost 3 bases at V and 5 bases at J; junction bases unmatched: 4. The CDR3 runs 14 residues. The CDR3 here is CASSMDRTYQPQHF. The CDR3 region has the DNA TGTGCCAGTAGTATGGACAGGACCTATCAGCCCCAGCATTTT.

The genes are TRBV12-3 or TRBV12-4 and TRBJ2-5, with D possibly TRBD1 on 7 matching bases. The V end was cut by 8 bases, the J end by 5 bases, with 21 bases between. The CDR3 sequence is 15 residues long. The CDR3 spells CASLRGQILGETQYF. As DNA, the CDR3 is TGTGCCAGCTTGCGGGGACAGATCCTAGGGGAGACCCAGTACTTC.